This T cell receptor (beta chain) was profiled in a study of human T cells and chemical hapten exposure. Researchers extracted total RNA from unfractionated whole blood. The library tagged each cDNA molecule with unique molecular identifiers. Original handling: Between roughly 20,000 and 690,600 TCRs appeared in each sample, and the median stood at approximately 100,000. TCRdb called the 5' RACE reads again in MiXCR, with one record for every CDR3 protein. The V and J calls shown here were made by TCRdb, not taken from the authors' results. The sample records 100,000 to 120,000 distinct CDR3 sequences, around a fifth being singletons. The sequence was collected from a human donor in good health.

The CDR3 sequence is CASSQRATNEKLFF. The CDR3 DNA is TGTGCCAGCAGTCAGCGTGCAACTAATGAAAAACTGTTTTTT. The rearrangement uses TRBV2 and TRBJ1-4, with no clear D. Trimming took 5 bases from V and 0 from J, leaving 7 bases between them. Germline CDR1 reads SNHLY; CDR2 reads FYNNEI. The CDR3 is 14 amino acids.